This T cell receptor beta chain appears in the sequencing data of a study of blood T cell repertoires in COVID-19 (dated by TCRdb to about 2020). Concerning the study at large: Samples from collaborators originated in the United States, Italy and Spain and spanned both the acute and convalescent phases of COVID-19. The material from the prospective study consisted of cDNA or gDNA derived from T cells, B-cell-depleted T cells, or PBMCs. Deeply sampled blood TCRbeta repertoires from subjects exposed to, actively infected with, or recovered from COVID-19 were included in the dataset. The repertoires were released in a freely available public database meant as a resource for research on the immune response to SARS-CoV-2. The samples were drawn from two sources: the first 160 participants of the ongoing ImmuneRACE study, and 1,254 subjects contributed by 6 global collaborators. Sample metadata almost always included a de-identified subject ID, COVID-19 status, age in years and sex. HLA class I and class II types, where available, came from metadata supplied by the sample provider rather than from assay-based typing.

A distance of 9 bases separates the germline ends of V and J, which lose 5 bases and 1 base respectively. Via the germline V gene (reference sequence), CDR1 is GTSNPN and CDR2 SVGIG. Taken from cysteine to phenylalanine, the CDR3 has 13 residues. The read is trimmed to its CDR3 DNA, 39 bases read in frame from base 1. The immunoSEQ Assay, a bias-controlled multiplex PCR, was used to amplify TCRbeta CDR3 regions from genomic DNA. As for the original processing: Nucleated cell counts per sample were estimated from amplification of reference gene primers within the assay. To quantify the absolute abundance of each unique TCRbeta CDR3 rearrangement, sequence reads were collapsed and filtered. For each sample, productive Simpson clonality was calculated by taking the square root of Simpson's diversity index across productive rearrangements. The table was pulled from immuneACCESS by TCRdb, which kept in-frame rearrangements only. Such tables lose some clones; where checked, under half of the loss comes from unresolved V genes, and the rest has no known cause. V and J calls and clone size are copied from that table; D and trimming were computed from the DNA. This sample has fewer than 45,000 clones in its table, and about 88% of those were observed once. The top ten constitute around an eighth of the sample.

Collaborating institutions collected whole blood in K2EDTA tubes following their own protocols. For TCRbeta analysis, collaborators shipped samples in one of three forms: frozen whole blood, isolated PBMCs, or DNA extracted from either of those sample types. The study at large found these results: How much clinical and demographic metadata was included differed by source and by participant, and the metadata was provided uncurated.

On this clone: Which antigen it targets is not known. No quality values exist for individual bases; no much larger clone is one base distant.

The chain is encoded by TRBV30 joined to TRBJ1-3; the D gene remains uncertain. The TCR sequence derives from a human donor in a cohort sampled during active COVID-19. Input material: peripheral blood. The CDR3 region has the sequence CAWGGVSGNTIYF. The DNA sequence is given as TGTGCCTGGGGTGGAGTATCTGGAAACACCATATATTTT.